This T cell receptor (beta chain) was identified in a study of CD8+ T cells in alopecia areata. As the sequencing template, cDNA was produced by extracting RNA and reverse transcribing it. The repertoire was sequenced with immunoSEQ multiplex PCR; TCRdb's copy has only in-frame clones and lacks some. Counted here are about 180,000 clones, roughly 60% occurring once; the ten biggest clones make up 16%. This sample's treatment: oral pan-JAK inhibitor, 5-10 mg twice daily. Trimming cost V 3 bases and J 2 bases, with 14 bases left between them. The germline V gene has CDR1 MGHRA and CDR2 YSYEKL. This CDR3 spans 16 amino acids.

V usage is TRBV4-1 and J usage is TRBJ2-1; D possibly corresponds to TRBD1 (6 bases). The sample was CD4+ T cells sorted from blood, taken between weeks 55 and 65, from a patient treated with tofacitinib. The TCR originated in a human donor with alopecia areata. The CDR3 protein is CASSQGQGKTYNEQFF. CDR3 DNA sequence: TGCGCCAGCAGCCAGGGGCAGGGGAAAACCTACAATGAGCAGTTCTTC.